The 7 T cell receptor beta chains below were found in one sample sequenced in a study of T cells in Graves' hyperthyroidism and ophthalmopathy. The investigators amplified TCR beta CDR3 regions from RNA transcripts. HTBI primers drove first-round RT-PCR of the TCR CDR3. Each CDR3 protein is one row after TCRdb ran MiXCR on the multiplex PCR reads. The sample has about 95,000 distinct CDR3 sequences, approximately 39% seen once. Sequencing input: peripheral blood or thyroid tissue (not recorded which). These receptors were obtained from a woman aged 25-40 years with Graves' hyperthyroidism.

This clonotype was detected ten times or more. The chain links TRBV9 to TRBJ2-7, with 9 bases identical to TRBD2. The CDR3 spans 16 residues. Germline V lookup: CDR1 SGDLS, CDR2 YYNGEE. Trimming at V came to 0 bases and at J to 4 bases, leaving 8 bases not matched to a gene. The DNA of the CDR3 is TGTGCCAGCAGCGTAGCTGCGGGAGGGCCGGTGTACGAGCAGTACTTC. It is translated as CASSVAAGGPVYEQYF.

The CDR3 region has the DNA TGTGCCATCGAGGGCCAGGGTAATTCACCCCTCCACTTT. It codes for CAIEGQGNSPLHF. The rearrangement links TRBV10-3 to TRBJ1-6; TRBD1 might be the D (5 bases). Trimming left V 8 bases short and J 6 bases short, with 11 bases between. The CDR3 has 13 amino acids. CDR1 is ENHRY, CDR2 SYGVKD, per germline.

This clonotype was recorded many times. The rearrangement links TRBV10-3 to TRBJ2-7; a weak D match, TRBD2 (6 bases). Germline assignment: CDR1 ENHRY and CDR2 SYGVKD. V was shortened by 8 bases and J by 2 bases, with 13 bases between the two germline ends. CDR3 size: 13 residues. In nucleotides, the CDR3 is TGTGCCATCGGGGTTGGGGGGACCTACGAGCAGTACTTC. Translation gives CAIGVGGTYEQYF.

This chain joins TRBV7-9 and TRBJ2-7; D is unresolved. Trimming cost V 1 base and J 6 bases, with 16 bases left between them. CDR3 size: 15 residues. Germline V gives CDR1 SEHNR, CDR2 FQNEAQ (reference sequence). The CDR3 DNA sequence: TGTGCCAGCAGCTTAGGACGGTCCTCTTCTCTCGAGCAGTACTTC. Residues: CASSLGRSSSLEQYF.

This clonotype was recorded at least ten times. This chain uses TRBV28 with TRBJ1-5; no firm D call. The germline CDR1 and CDR2 sequences are MDHEN and SYDVKM. The CDR3 is 13 amino acids. Trimming pared 2 bases from V and 15 bases from J, leaving 17 bases between. CDR3 coding DNA: TGTGCCAGCAGTTTAAGGGCTCCGTGGTATCTGCATTTT. Protein sequence: CASSLRAPWYLHF.

The chain is built from TRBV7-9 and TRBJ2-7; a possible D gene is TRBD1 (5 bases). CDR1 and CDR2 (germline): SEHNR, FQNEAQ (reference sequence). The CDR3 consists of 13 residues. Trimming pared 3 bases from V and 10 bases from J, leaving 16 bases between. The CDR3 here is CASSLDWGQPQYF. The CDR3 bases are TGTGCCAGCAGCTTGGATTGGGGCCAGCCCCAGTACTTC.

In this sample, this clonotype turned up many times. This chain uses TRBV20-1 with TRBJ2-7; 12 nucleotides align to TRBD2. J was trimmed by 5 bases and V by 2 bases; bases with no gene match: 7. Germline lookup yields CDR1 DFQATT and CDR2 SNEGSKA (reference sequence). The CDR3 contains 15 residues. CDR3 residues: CSARHPGLAGNEQYF. CDR3 coding DNA: TGCAGTGCTAGACATCCGGGACTAGCGGGCAACGAGCAGTACTTC.